A single sample gave rise to the 17 T cell receptor beta chains below, sequenced in a study of blood T cell repertoires in COVID-19. The repertoire was sequenced with immunoSEQ multiplex PCR; TCRdb's copy has only in-frame clones and lacks some. In the table there are more than 300,000 clones, about 83% of which are singletons. Sequenced input: peripheral blood. Source of these receptors: a woman aged 45-65 years with acute or convalescent COVID-19.

This sequence joins TRBV5-1 and TRBJ1-5; TRBD1 matches at 7 bases. The CDR3 has 13 amino acids. J was trimmed by 8 bases and V by 2 bases; bases with no gene match: 4. Germline lookup yields CDR1 SGHRS and CDR2 YFSETQ. DNA for the CDR3: TGCGCCAGCAGCTTAACAGGGACAGAGCCCCAGCATTTT. This sequence encodes CASSLTGTEPQHF. The full variable domain, its missing parts supplied by reference TRBV5-1 and TRBJ1-5, is KAGVTQTPRYLIKTRGQQVTLSCSPISGHRSVSWYQQTPGQGLQFLFEYFSETQRNKGNFPGRFSGRQFSNSRSEMNVSTLELGDSALYLCASSLTGTEPQHFGDGTRLSIL.

The V and J genes are TRBV14 and TRBJ2-5; TRBD2 aligns across 14 bases. The trim removed 4 bases at V and 4 bases at J, leaving 8 bases unmatched. Per the germline V gene, CDR1 is SGHDN and CDR2 is FVKESK. This CDR3 has 17 amino acids. CDR3 amino acids: CASSPGTSGSRRETQYF. CDR3 DNA: TGTGCCAGCAGCCCCGGGACTAGCGGGAGTAGGAGAGAGACCCAGTACTTC.

The rearrangement uses TRBV7-2 and TRBJ2-7; D unclear. The V end was cut by 2 bases, the J end by 6 bases, with 14 bases between. Germline CDR1 SGHTA, CDR2 FQGNSA. The CDR3 has 14 residues. The CDR3 sequence: CASSLILLSSEQYF. DNA of the CDR3: TGTGCCAGCAGCTTAATCCTTCTTAGCTCCGAGCAGTACTTC.

The V gene is TRBV28, the J gene TRBJ1-4, with a tentative D call TRBD1 (5 bases). Germline values: CDR1 MDHEN, CDR2 SYDVKM. Trimming took off 6 bases at V and 0 bases at J, with 11 bases between the two ends. This CDR3 comprises 15 residues. CDR3 nucleotides: TGTGCCAGCAGCATAGACAGAGCAACTAATGAAAAACTGTTTTTT. It is translated as CASSIDRATNEKLFF. The full variable domain, its missing parts supplied by reference TRBV28 and TRBJ1-4, is DVKVTQSSRYLVKRTGEKVFLECVQDMDHENMFWYRQDPGLGLRLIYFSYDVKMKEKGDIPEGYSVSREKKERFSLILESASTNQTSMYLCASSIDRATNEKLFFGSGTQLSVL.

This clone has a handful of counts. The chain recombines TRBV9 with TRBJ2-7; TRBD1 matches 10 bases. The CDR3 extends over 15 amino acids. V was clipped by 4 bases and J by 5 bases; unmatched bases: 9. The germline gives CDR1 SGDLS, CDR2 YYNGEE. Here the CDR3 DNA reads TGTGCCAGCAGCCCACGGACAGGGGGAATCAACGAGCAGTACTTC. It is translated as CASSPRTGGINEQYF.

J is TRBJ2-5 and V is TRBV5-1; TRBD1 aligns across 9 bases. V gave up 5 bases and J gave up 2 bases; unmatched junction bases: 7. There are 15 residues in the CDR3. Germline V gene data show CDR1 as SGHRS and CDR2 as YFSETQ. The CDR3 DNA sequence: TGCGCCAGCAGAACAGGGGGCTGGATTCAAGAGACCCAGTACTTC. It yields the protein CASRTGGWIQETQYF.

The CDR3 DNA is TGTGCCAGCAGGTCTCCTTGGGAGTCCCAGCCCCAGCATTTT. It translates to CASRSPWESQPQHF. The chain links TRBV28 to TRBJ1-5; D gene ambiguous. The V end lost 6 bases, the J end lost 7 bases, and 16 bases lay between the germline ends. The CDR3 spans 14 residues. Germline V lookup: CDR1 MDHEN, CDR2 SYDVKM.

V usage is TRBV10-3 and J usage is TRBJ2-2, with D perhaps TRBD2 (5 bases). V lost 2 bases and J lost 3, with 22 bases in between. The germline V gene encodes CDR1 ENHRY and CDR2 SYGVKD. The CDR3 is made up of 19 amino acids. DNA of the CDR3: TGTGCCATCAGTGAGCATTCTCCGGGATTGTCGGACTACACCGGGGAGCTGTTTTTT. This sequence encodes CAISEHSPGLSDYTGELFF.

J is TRBJ2-7 and V is TRBV7-2, with 9 positions matching TRBD2. CDR3 length: 16 residues. Looked up from germline, CDR1 is SGHTA and CDR2 is FQGNSA. J lost 4 bases, V lost 4 bases, and 11 bases had no gene match. In DNA, the CDR3 is TGTGCCAGCAGCTCATACGGGACTAGCAAGGCATACGAGCAGTACTTC. Amino acids: CASSSYGTSKAYEQYF.

The chain joins TRBV9 to TRBJ2-3, with 8 bases aligning to TRBD1. Unmatched junction bases numbered 8, after V lost 0 bases and J lost 2 bases. Germline-derived CDR1 and CDR2 are SGDLS and YYNGEE. The CDR3 is 17 amino acids. DNA for the CDR3: TGTGCCAGCAGCGTAGGAGGGGCAGGGGGCCCCACAGATACGCAGTATTTT. It specifies CASSVGGAGGPTDTQYF.

The CDR3: CASSEFLGGTEAFF. DNA for the CDR3: TGTGCCAGCAGTGAATTCTTAGGCGGTACTGAAGCTTTCTTT. The chain links TRBV25-1 to TRBJ1-1; D call uncertain. Trimming took off 1 base at V and 5 bases at J, with 11 bases between the two ends. The CDR3 extends over 14 amino acids. Germline CDR1 MGHDK, CDR2 SYGVNS. The full variable domain, with the rest looked up from reference TRBV25-1 and TRBJ1-1, is EADIYQTPRYLVIGTGKKITLECSQTMGHDKMYWYQQDPGMELHLIHYSYGVNSTEKGDLSSESTVSRIRTEHFPLTLESARPSHTSQYLCASSEFLGGTEAFFGQGTRLTVV.

In this sample, this clone turned up once. The V gene is TRBV24-1, the J gene TRBJ2-2; 13 bases agree with TRBD2. After removal of 4 bases from V and 6 bases from J, the junction contained 13 bases not matched to a gene. The CDR3 covers 19 residues. Germline V CDR1 and CDR2: KGHDR, SFDVKD. CDR3 in DNA: TGTGCCACCAGTGAACCCGGGACTAGCGGGAAGACGTTATCCGGGGAGCTGTTTTTT. Protein product: CATSEPGTSGKTLSGELFF.

The chain combines TRBV7-9 with TRBJ1-2, with 8 positions matching TRBD1. This CDR3 is 14 amino acids long. V dropped 0 bases and J dropped 3; count of bases not matched to a gene: 0. CDR1 SEHNR and CDR2 FQNEAQ come from the germline V gene (reference sequence). CDR3 DNA: TGTGCCAGCAGCTTAGCGGACAGGGACTATGGCTACACCTTC. Protein product: CASSLADRDYGYTF.

The chain employs TRBV4-1 and TRBJ1-1; 7 bases line up with TRBD1. Germline CDR1 reads MGHRA; CDR2 reads YSYEKL. This CDR3 region has 15 residues. Unmatched junction bases numbered 11, after V lost 2 bases and J lost 8 bases. DNA of the CDR3: TGCGCCAGCAGCCAATTCGTTGGGACAGAGGCCGAAGCTTTCTTT. Protein product: CASSQFVGTEAEAFF.

This clone was observed a handful of times. V usage is TRBV11-2 and J usage is TRBJ1-3; D is ambiguous. With 1 base removed from V and 4 bases from J, the gap between germline ends came to 8 bases. Germline V gene lookup returns CDR1 SGHAT and CDR2 FQNNGV. This CDR3 has 14 amino acids. CDR3 amino acids: CASSLGSWGNTIYF. The CDR3 region has the DNA TGTGCCAGCAGCTTAGGGAGCTGGGGAAACACCATATATTTT.

This chain joins TRBV12-3 or TRBV12-4 and TRBJ2-1; D ambiguous. The CDR3 sequence is 12 residues long. V gave up 5 bases and J gave up 10 bases, with 12 bases separating them. CDR3 sequence: CASSPDPGEQFF. CDR3 in DNA: TGTGCCAGCAGTCCTGACCCCGGGGAGCAGTTCTTC.

This chain links TRBV3-1 (or the pseudogene TRBV3-2) with TRBJ2-1; 9 nucleotides line up with TRBD2. The CDR3 has 17 residues. J was trimmed by 4 bases and V by 4 bases; bases with no gene match: 11. CDR1 and CDR2 from the germline V gene are LGHDT and YNNKEL (reference sequence). The CDR3 is CASSPPPASGKYNEQFF. The CDR3 coding sequence is TGTGCCAGCAGCCCCCCCCCGGCTAGCGGGAAATACAATGAGCAGTTCTTC.